The source of this T cell receptor beta chain is a study of cytomegalovirus exposure and HLA in healthy donors. Overall study findings and caveats: Three CMV-associated chains proved CMV antigen-specific in vitro.

The CDR3 extends over 14 amino acids. The germline V gene has CDR1 SGDLS and CDR2 YYNGEE. Trimming removed 0 bases from V and 9 bases from J, with 10 bases in between. The PCR made use of 60 Vbeta and 13 Jbeta primers. Clones were sequenced by immunoSEQ multiplex PCR, and TCRdb holds only the in-frame ones, with some missing. This table has tens of thousands of clones, 84% appearing once. A remark on this clone: Antigen unknown.

The sequence came from a woman in her late teens or twenties in good health and CMV-seropositive. Sample: PBMCs. J is TRBJ1-6 and V is TRBV9; possibly TRBD1 for D (5 bases). The CDR3 spells CASSVAGDSSPLHF. Here the CDR3 DNA reads TGTGCCAGCAGCGTAGCGGGGGATAGTTCACCCCTCCACTTT. Supplemented by reference TRBV9 and TRBJ1-6, the full variable domain reads DSGVTQTPKHLITATGQRVTLRCSPRSGDLSVYWYQQSLDQGLQFLIQYYNGEERAKGNILERFSAQQFPDLHSELNLSSLELGDSALYFCASSVAGDSSPLHFGNGTRLTVT.